This record looks at one T cell receptor beta chain sequence and its context. V was clipped by 6 bases and J by 6 bases, with 13 bases between them. CDR1 LNHDA and CDR2 SQIVND come from the germline V gene (reference sequence). The CDR3 is made up of 13 amino acids. MiXCR was run by TCRdb on the RT-PCR reads, yielding one entry per CDR3 protein. The sample yields about 960,000 distinct CDR3 sequences, around 17% seen once. These data originate in a study of patients and donors after allogeneic stem cell transplantation. Input material: blood, either unsorted or a sorted T cell fraction (not recorded which). This TCR was sampled from a human donor who was either an allogeneic HSCT recipient or a stem cell or donor lymphocyte infusion donor (not recorded which). It is not recorded whose cells these are; they may come from a transplant donor. The V gene is TRBV19, the J gene TRBJ2-3; D is ambiguous. CDR3 bases: TGTGCCAGTAGGAACATAGCTGGCGATACGCAGTATTTT. Translating gives CASRNIAGDTQYF.